These T cell receptor beta chains were read from a single sample in a study of blood T cell repertoires in COVID-19. The table came from immunoSEQ multiplex PCR; TCRdb's copy has only in-frame clones and leaves some out. In the table there are over 25,000 clones, approximately 85% of which are singletons. The sample consisted of peripheral blood. Every receptor here comes from a man in his sixties with active COVID-19. The conserved cysteine and the conserved F or W are not part of the CDR3 here. Fields, in order: V gene, J gene, CDR3 protein.

>TRBV10-2|TRBJ2-7
ASRLGTSGSGEQY
>TRBV28|TRBJ2-5
ASSFTGGAIQETQY
>TRBV3-1/TRBV3-2|TRBJ2-1
ASSLQLAANEQF
>TRBV14|TRBJ1-1
ASSQGYETEAF
>TRBV11-2|TRBJ2-2
ASSTGLAGGTGELF
>TRBV9|TRBJ2-2
ASSVGSGGVGTGELF
>TRBV2|TRBJ2-3
ASRGGTDTQY
>TRBV27|TRBJ2-2
ATTVAGTTGELF
>TRBV11-2|TRBJ2-5
ASSSEQGLAGETQY
>TRBV9|TRBJ2-2
ASKQPNTGELF
>TRBV5-1|TRBJ2-5
ASSSGLAGGPKETQY
>TRBV9|TRBJ1-6
ASSAGTGDSNSPLH
>TRBV5-1|TRBJ2-3
ASSLQGGTDTQY
>TRBV6-1|TRBJ1-1
ASSEAGGFLNTEAF
>TRBV18|TRBJ2-1
ASSPAGGFYNEQF
>TRBV2|TRBJ2-4
ASQREMSKNIQY
>TRBV7-2|TRBJ2-1
ASSLLIGLAGRNEQF
>TRBV28|TRBJ2-7
ASSLTSGRSYEQY
>TRBV18|TRBJ2-3
ASSPEGLAGGDTQY
>TRBV2|TRBJ2-1
ASSEPPGSQGHEQF
>TRBV10-2|TRBJ2-1
ASSPGTAFKEQF
>TRBV9|TRBJ2-2
ASSVGSGTGELF
>TRBV7-3|TRBJ2-1
ASSLNRPGQGANEQF
>TRBV10-3|TRBJ2-5
AISGSGEYQGTQY
>TRBV5-1|TRBJ2-3
ASSRGDRESDTQY